The rows below give T cell receptor beta chains drawn from one sample of a study of molecular identifiers for immune sequencing clone quantification. TCRdb processed the PCR reads anew with MiXCR; each CDR3 protein has one entry. The table lists around 480,000 distinct CDR3 sequences, around 21% of them singletons. The sequenced sample consisted of naive CD8+ T cells from blood, with Jurkat cell RNA spiked in. The receptors were sampled from a human donor in good health. Some libraries in this study had Jurkat cell RNA spiked in. Each CDR3 is given with its conserved first and last residue. The D gene is left open where the match is weak. Not every row has a clone size; where given, it reads once, few, many or a size class.

many	TRBJ2-3	TRBV4-3	.	CASSPFGGRTDTQYF	TGCGCCAGCAGCCCCTTCGGGGGGCGAACAGATACGCAGTATTTT
few	TRBJ1-5	TRBV6-2/TRBV6-3	.	CASSYGRWGNQPQHF	TGTGCCAGCAGTTACGGGCGGTGGGGCAATCAGCCCCAGCATTTT
few	TRBJ2-7	TRBV5-1	TRBD2	CASSLGLAGETTYEQYF	TGCGCCAGCAGCCTGGGACTAGCGGGAGAAACTACCTACGAGCAGTACTTC
.	TRBJ2-7	TRBV6-4	TRBD2	CARTSAYF	TGTGCCAGGACTAGCGCCTACTTC
many	TRBJ1-3	TRBV20-1	.	CSPPDRRLSGNTIYF	TGCAGTCCACCAGACAGACGCCTCTCTGGAAACACCATATATTTT
few	TRBJ2-5	TRBV6-5	TRBD2	CASTSGGFPGETQYF	TGTGCCAGCACGAGCGGGGGGTTCCCCGGAGAGACCCAGTACTTC
.	TRBJ2-2	TRBV12-3/TRBV12-4	.	CASSFDQTGELVF	TGTGCCAGCAGTTTCGATCAGACCGGGGAGCTGGTTTTT
few	TRBJ2-3	TRBV20-1	TRBD1	CSARRAANRGMDTQYF	TGCAGTGCTAGACGCGCCGCCAACAGGGGGATGGATACGCAGTATTTT
.	TRBJ1-3	TRBV25-1	TRBD1	CASSERRDSSGNTIYF	TGTGCCAGCAGTGAAAGGAGGGACAGCTCTGGAAACACCATATATTTT
few	TRBJ2-7	TRBV29-1	.	CSVNGIGSSYEQYF	TGCAGCGTCAACGGAATCGGAAGCTCCTACGAGCAGTACTTC
.	TRBJ1-5	TRBV10-2	TRBD1	CASSEAGTGLNQPQHF	TGCGCCAGCAGTGAGGCCGGGACAGGCCTCAATCAGCCCCAGCATTTT
.	TRBJ2-2	TRBV12-5	.	CASGLVTGYTGELFF	TGTGCTAGTGGTTTGGTAACAGGGTACACCGGGGAGCTGTTTTTT
few	TRBJ1-5	TRBV7-9	TRBD1	CASSFTGTGGRKYQPQHF	TGTGCCAGCAGCTTCACCGGGACAGGGGGGAGAAAATATCAGCCCCAGCATTTT
many	TRBJ1-6	TRBV12-3/TRBV12-4	.	CASSFGQGFSYNSPLHF	TGTGCCAGCAGTTTCGGCCAGGGTTTTTCCTATAATTCACCCCTCCACTTT
.	TRBJ2-3	TRBV6-5	TRBD1	CASSRDSTSTDTQYF	TGTGCCAGCAGCCGGGACAGTACTAGCACAGATACGCAGTATTTT
.	TRBJ2-1	TRBV12-3/TRBV12-4	TRBD2	CASSFGLAGDNEQFF	TGTGCCAGCAGTTTTGGACTAGCGGGGGACAATGAGCAGTTCTTC
.	TRBJ2-2	TRBV24-1	.	CATSDFNWGPGELFF	TGTGCCACCAGTGATTTCAATTGGGGTCCCGGGGAGCTGTTTTTT
many	TRBJ2-7	TRBV7-2	TRBD1	CASSPDRTGFEQYF	TGTGCCAGCAGCCCCGACCGGACAGGGTTCGAGCAGTACTTC
many	TRBJ2-7	TRBV9	.	CASSEGGAGWFEQYF	TGTGCCAGCAGCGAGGGGGGAGCGGGGTGGTTCGAGCAGTACTTC
few	TRBJ2-1	TRBV9	.	CASSVAFNEQFF	TGTGCCAGCAGCGTAGCTTTCAATGAGCAGTTCTTC
once	TRBJ1-1	TRBV5-5	.	CASSLGGMNTEALF	TGTGCCAGCAGCTTAGGTGGGATGAACACTGAAGCTTTATTT
.	TRBJ2-7	TRBV19	TRBD2	CASSVEGAGVLYEQYF	TGTGCCAGTAGTGTGGAAGGGGCGGGAGTACTCTACGAGCAGTACTTC
few	TRBJ2-7	TRBV10-3	.	CAISRNSDTYEQYF	TGTGCCATCAGTCGAAATAGCGACACCTACGAGCAGTACTTC
few	TRBJ1-1	TRBV14	.	CASSQLESERTEAFF	TGTGCCAGCAGCCAGTTAGAATCAGAGCGGACTGAAGCTTTCTTT
many	TRBJ2-5	TRBV5-4	TRBD2	CASSQDPSGGLHQETQYF	TGTGCCAGCAGCCAGGATCCTAGCGGGGGCCTCCACCAAGAGACCCAGTACTTC
.	TRBJ2-5	TRBV7-8	.	CASSLWGLTPQEAQYF	TGTGCCAGCAGCTTGTGGGGTCTCACACCCCAAGAGGCCCAGTACTTC
many	TRBJ1-4	TRBV6-6	TRBD1	CASSKLRAGTGGAEEEKLFF	TGTGCCAGCAGTAAACTAAGGGCCGGGACAGGGGGCGCGGAGGAGGAAAAACTGTTTTTT
.	TRBJ2-1	TRBV12-3/TRBV12-4	.	CASSLRDRNNEQFF	TGTGCCAGCAGTTTAAGGGACCGAAACAATGAGCAGTTCTTC